Sequencing of this T cell receptor beta chain was carried out in a study of blood T cell repertoires in COVID-19. This CDR3 comprises 15 residues. Authors' methods: Counts of nucleated cells, estimated from reference gene primer amplification, were obtained. Only in-frame clones appear in the TCRdb table, and some are missing; sequencing was by immunoSEQ multiplex PCR. D and trimming come from the DNA, and the V and J calls and clone size come from that table. Found here are approximately 180,000 clones, 87% of them singletons; the top ten hold 1.5% to 2%. Sequencing used peripheral blood. This chain joins TRBV1 and TRBJ1-2. TRBV1 is assigned pseudogene status. This receptor was taken from a woman aged 45-59 years with acute or convalescent COVID-19. The CDR3 reads CTSSPARPSRDGYTF. The CDR3 DNA reads as TGCACCAGCAGCCCCGCCCGCCCTTCGCGGGATGGCTACACCTTC.